These T cell receptor beta chains were read from a single sample in a study of cytomegalovirus exposure and HLA in healthy donors. Using immunoSEQ multiplex PCR, the repertoire was profiled, and TCRdb retains in-frame clones only, with some absent. Among 90,000 to 120,000 clones listed, around 70% were seen once. The sample comprised PBMCs. Receptor source: a man aged 35 to 55 in good health and CMV-seropositive. Each CDR3 is given with its conserved first and last residue. The D gene is left open where the match is weak. Size tells how often a clone was seen (once, few, many) or the class of an expanded clone, and some rows leave it out.

v_gene: TRBV7-9; d_gene: -; abundance: -; j_gene: TRBJ1-2; CDR3aa: CASGRRDFDGYTF; CDR3nt: TGTGCCAGCGGAAGGAGGGATTTTGATGGCTACACCTTC
v_gene: TRBV4-2; d_gene: -; abundance: -; j_gene: TRBJ2-7; CDR3aa: CASSQERLAYEQYF; CDR3nt: TGTGCCAGCAGCCAAGAACGGCTAGCCTACGAGCAGTACTTC
v_gene: TRBV28; d_gene: -; abundance: few; j_gene: TRBJ1-2; CDR3aa: CASSFGMWRDGGYGYTF; CDR3nt: TGTGCCAGCAGTTTCGGGATGTGGCGGGACGGAGGCTATGGCTACACCTTC
v_gene: TRBV30; d_gene: -; abundance: -; j_gene: TRBJ1-5; CDR3aa: CAWGKQGNQPQHF; CDR3nt: TGTGCCTGGGGAAAGCAGGGTAATCAGCCCCAGCATTTT
v_gene: TRBV9; d_gene: TRBD1; abundance: -; j_gene: TRBJ2-5; CDR3aa: CASSNGQGSQETQYF; CDR3nt: TGTGCCAGCAGCAACGGACAGGGCAGCCAAGAGACCCAGTACTTC
v_gene: TRBV30; d_gene: TRBD1; abundance: -; j_gene: TRBJ2-7; CDR3aa: CAWSERTGLDEQYF; CDR3nt: TGTGCCTGGAGTGAGCGGACAGGGCTAGACGAGCAGTACTTC
v_gene: TRBV27; d_gene: TRBD2; abundance: -; j_gene: TRBJ2-7; CDR3aa: CASSLSTSGKRAYEQYF; CDR3nt: TGTGCCAGCAGTTTATCGACTAGCGGGAAAAGGGCCTACGAGCAGTACTTC
v_gene: TRBV2; d_gene: -; abundance: -; j_gene: TRBJ2-6; CDR3aa: CASREDSGANVLTF; CDR3nt: TGTGCCAGCAGGGAGGATTCTGGGGCCAACGTCCTGACTTTC
v_gene: TRBV25-1; d_gene: TRBD1; abundance: -; j_gene: TRBJ1-2; CDR3aa: CASSAGTGEGYTF; CDR3nt: TGTGCCAGCAGTGCAGGGACAGGGGAAGGCTACACCTTC
v_gene: TRBV10-3; d_gene: TRBD2; abundance: few; j_gene: TRBJ2-3; CDR3aa: CAISESSREAPDTQYF; CDR3nt: TGTGCCATCAGTGAGTCCAGTCGGGAGGCCCCAGATACGCAGTATTTT
v_gene: TRBV9; d_gene: TRBD2; abundance: -; j_gene: TRBJ2-3; CDR3aa: CASSVGWTSGTDTQYF; CDR3nt: TGTGCCAGCAGCGTAGGTTGGACTAGCGGAACAGATACGCAGTATTTT
v_gene: TRBV5-6; d_gene: -; abundance: -; j_gene: TRBJ1-4; CDR3aa: CASSQRSESTTNEKLFF; CDR3nt: TGTGCCAGCAGCCAACGGTCCGAAAGTACAACTAATGAAAAACTGTTTTTT
v_gene: TRBV6-5; d_gene: -; abundance: -; j_gene: TRBJ2-1; CDR3aa: CASSYDSGTYNEQFF; CDR3nt: TGTGCCAGCAGTTATGATAGCGGCACCTACAATGAGCAGTTCTTC
v_gene: TRBV6-1; d_gene: TRBD2; abundance: -; j_gene: TRBJ2-2; CDR3aa: CASSERRLAGVGFTGELFF; CDR3nt: TGTGCCAGCAGTGAACGCAGACTAGCGGGAGTTGGATTCACCGGGGAGCTGTTTTTT
v_gene: TRBV28; d_gene: -; abundance: -; j_gene: TRBJ2-1; CDR3aa: CASRDSYNEQFF; CDR3nt: TGTGCCAGCAGGGACAGTTACAATGAGCAGTTCTTC
v_gene: TRBV7-9; d_gene: -; abundance: -; j_gene: TRBJ2-6; CDR3aa: CASSLEAGPSSGANVLTF; CDR3nt: TGTGCCAGCAGCTTAGAGGCAGGGCCGAGCTCTGGGGCCAACGTCCTGACTTTC
v_gene: TRBV6-1; d_gene: -; abundance: -; j_gene: TRBJ1-5; CDR3aa: CASSDSNSNQPQHF; CDR3nt: TGTGCCAGCAGTGATAGTAATAGCAATCAGCCCCAGCATTTT
v_gene: TRBV15; d_gene: -; abundance: few; j_gene: TRBJ1-5; CDR3aa: CATSSGGNQPQHF; CDR3nt: TGTGCCACCAGCTCGGGGGGGAATCAGCCCCAGCATTTT
v_gene: TRBV4-1; d_gene: -; abundance: -; j_gene: TRBJ1-2; CDR3aa: CASSQKTEFYGYTF; CDR3nt: TGCGCCAGCAGCCAAAAGACAGAGTTCTATGGCTACACCTTC
v_gene: TRBV19; d_gene: -; abundance: once; j_gene: TRBJ2-5; CDR3aa: CASSPGGLGTQYF; CDR3nt: TGTGCCAGTAGTCCAGGGGGGCTGGGGACCCAGTACTTC
v_gene: TRBV19; d_gene: -; abundance: few; j_gene: TRBJ1-1; CDR3aa: CASSIEARMNTEAFF; CDR3nt: TGTGCCAGTAGTATCGAGGCAAGAATGAACACTGAAGCTTTCTTT
v_gene: TRBV5-1; d_gene: -; abundance: few; j_gene: TRBJ2-1; CDR3aa: CASSLVLPEQFF; CDR3nt: TGCGCCAGCAGCTTGGTCCTCCCGGAGCAGTTCTTC
v_gene: TRBV5-4; d_gene: TRBD2; abundance: -; j_gene: TRBJ2-5; CDR3aa: CASSAGLAGGGYQETQYF; CDR3nt: TGTGCCAGCAGCGCCGGACTAGCGGGGGGAGGTTACCAAGAGACCCAGTACTTC
v_gene: TRBV11-2; d_gene: -; abundance: -; j_gene: TRBJ2-7; CDR3aa: CASSASFYEQYF; CDR3nt: TGTGCCAGCAGCGCGTCCTTCTACGAGCAGTACTTC
v_gene: TRBV6-5; d_gene: TRBD1; abundance: -; j_gene: TRBJ2-4; CDR3aa: CASSRRTGENIQYF; CDR3nt: TGTGCCAGCAGCCGCCGGACAGGGGAGAACATTCAGTACTTC
v_gene: TRBV6-1; d_gene: -; abundance: -; j_gene: TRBJ1-5; CDR3aa: CAGGLSGNQPQHF; CDR3nt: TGTGCCGGGGGCCTTAGTGGCAATCAGCCCCAGCATTTT
v_gene: TRBV6-5; d_gene: -; abundance: once; j_gene: TRBJ1-2; CDR3aa: CASRPNFVVGYGYTF; CDR3nt: TGTGCCAGCAGGCCCAACTTCGTAGTCGGCTATGGCTACACCTTC
v_gene: TRBV5-4; d_gene: TRBD1; abundance: -; j_gene: TRBJ2-1; CDR3aa: CASSLPQGQGGQFF; CDR3nt: TGTGCCAGCAGCTTGCCCCAAGGACAGGGTGGGCAGTTCTTC
v_gene: TRBV2; d_gene: TRBD2; abundance: once; j_gene: TRBJ2-7; CDR3aa: CASMPSGGVSYEQYF; CDR3nt: TGTGCCAGCATGCCCTCGGGAGGGGTATCCTACGAGCAGTACTTC
v_gene: TRBV19; d_gene: -; abundance: -; j_gene: TRBJ1-1; CDR3aa: CASSRGFMNTEAFF; CDR3nt: TGTGCCAGTAGTCGGGGGTTCATGAACACTGAAGCTTTCTTT
v_gene: TRBV9; d_gene: -; abundance: few; j_gene: TRBJ1-3; CDR3aa: CASSTAQGGSGNTIYF; CDR3nt: TGTGCCAGCAGCACTGCTCAGGGAGGCTCTGGAAACACCATATATTTT
v_gene: TRBV6-5; d_gene: -; abundance: -; j_gene: TRBJ2-3; CDR3aa: CANSYSQLDTQYF; CDR3nt: TGTGCCAACAGTTACTCGCAGTTGGATACGCAGTATTTT
v_gene: TRBV4-3; d_gene: TRBD1; abundance: -; j_gene: TRBJ2-1; CDR3aa: CASSRQGADEQFF; CDR3nt: TGCGCCAGCAGCCGACAGGGGGCGGATGAGCAGTTCTTC
v_gene: TRBV9; d_gene: TRBD1; abundance: -; j_gene: TRBJ1-1; CDR3aa: CASSSHRGRMNTEAFF; CDR3nt: TGTGCCAGCAGCTCACACAGGGGACGGATGAACACTGAAGCTTTCTTT
v_gene: TRBV10-1; d_gene: -; abundance: once; j_gene: TRBJ1-2; CDR3aa: CASSRGFPYGYTF; CDR3nt: TGCGCCAGCAGCAGGGGATTTCCCTATGGCTACACCTTC
v_gene: TRBV7-9; d_gene: -; abundance: few; j_gene: TRBJ2-1; CDR3aa: CASSFGGSSSNEQFF; CDR3nt: TGTGCCAGCAGCTTCGGAGGGTCATCTAGCAATGAGCAGTTCTTC
v_gene: TRBV9; d_gene: TRBD2; abundance: once; j_gene: TRBJ2-1; CDR3aa: CASSVGLAGDNEQFF; CDR3nt: TGTGCCAGCAGCGTAGGACTAGCGGGAGACAATGAGCAGTTCTTC
v_gene: TRBV5-1; d_gene: -; abundance: once; j_gene: TRBJ2-2; CDR3aa: CASSLAGETGELFF; CDR3nt: TGCGCCAGCAGCTTGGCTGGGGAGACCGGGGAGCTGTTTTTT
v_gene: TRBV4-2; d_gene: -; abundance: few; j_gene: TRBJ1-5; CDR3aa: CASSQESGAGQPQHF; CDR3nt: TGTGCCAGCAGCCAAGAATCAGGGGCCGGACAGCCCCAGCATTTT
v_gene: TRBV5-1; d_gene: TRBD1; abundance: once; j_gene: TRBJ2-7; CDR3aa: CASGPGQTYEQYF; CDR3nt: TGCGCCAGCGGACCGGGACAGACATACGAGCAGTACTTC
v_gene: TRBV30; d_gene: TRBD1; abundance: -; j_gene: TRBJ2-7; CDR3aa: CAWAQGATYEQYF; CDR3nt: TGTGCCTGGGCACAGGGGGCAACCTACGAGCAGTACTTC
v_gene: TRBV25-1; d_gene: -; abundance: -; j_gene: TRBJ1-1; CDR3aa: CASIARKGDGFMNTEAFF; CDR3nt: TGTGCCAGCATCGCCCGGAAGGGGGACGGATTCATGAACACTGAAGCTTTCTTT
v_gene: TRBV30; d_gene: -; abundance: -; j_gene: TRBJ1-2; CDR3aa: CAWNLPRPGNYGYTF; CDR3nt: TGTGCCTGGAACCTACCTAGACCAGGGAACTATGGCTACACCTTC
v_gene: TRBV5-1; d_gene: -; abundance: -; j_gene: TRBJ2-5; CDR3aa: CASSPRDYQETQYF; CDR3nt: TGCGCCAGCAGCCCACGGGATTACCAAGAGACCCAGTACTTC
v_gene: TRBV7-9; d_gene: TRBD1; abundance: once; j_gene: TRBJ1-2; CDR3aa: CASSLGQNYGYTF; CDR3nt: TGTGCCAGCAGCTTGGGACAGAACTATGGCTACACCTTC
v_gene: TRBV7-2; d_gene: TRBD2; abundance: -; j_gene: TRBJ2-2; CDR3aa: CASSLEGGLTGELFF; CDR3nt: TGTGCCAGCAGCCTCGAGGGAGGGCTTACCGGGGAGCTGTTTTTT
v_gene: TRBV5-5; d_gene: -; abundance: -; j_gene: TRBJ2-1; CDR3aa: CASSQGPGVGDEQFF; CDR3nt: TGTGCCAGCAGCCAGGGGCCCGGGGTAGGCGATGAGCAGTTCTTC
v_gene: TRBV6-1; d_gene: TRBD2; abundance: -; j_gene: TRBJ2-7; CDR3aa: CASSSGLAFYEQYF; CDR3nt: TGTGCCAGCAGCTCGGGACTAGCATTCTACGAGCAGTACTTC
v_gene: TRBV2; d_gene: TRBD1; abundance: -; j_gene: TRBJ1-1; CDR3aa: CASRMAWRGRGAEAFF; CDR3nt: TGTGCCAGCAGAATGGCCTGGAGGGGGCGGGGCGCTGAAGCTTTCTTT
v_gene: TRBV28; d_gene: TRBD1; abundance: -; j_gene: TRBJ1-5; CDR3aa: CASRPGQEFQPQHF; CDR3nt: TGTGCCAGCAGACCTGGACAGGAATTCCAGCCCCAGCATTTT
v_gene: TRBV6-1; d_gene: -; abundance: -; j_gene: TRBJ2-1; CDR3aa: CASSPPGEQFF; CDR3nt: TGTGCCAGCAGTCCTCCGGGTGAGCAGTTCTTC